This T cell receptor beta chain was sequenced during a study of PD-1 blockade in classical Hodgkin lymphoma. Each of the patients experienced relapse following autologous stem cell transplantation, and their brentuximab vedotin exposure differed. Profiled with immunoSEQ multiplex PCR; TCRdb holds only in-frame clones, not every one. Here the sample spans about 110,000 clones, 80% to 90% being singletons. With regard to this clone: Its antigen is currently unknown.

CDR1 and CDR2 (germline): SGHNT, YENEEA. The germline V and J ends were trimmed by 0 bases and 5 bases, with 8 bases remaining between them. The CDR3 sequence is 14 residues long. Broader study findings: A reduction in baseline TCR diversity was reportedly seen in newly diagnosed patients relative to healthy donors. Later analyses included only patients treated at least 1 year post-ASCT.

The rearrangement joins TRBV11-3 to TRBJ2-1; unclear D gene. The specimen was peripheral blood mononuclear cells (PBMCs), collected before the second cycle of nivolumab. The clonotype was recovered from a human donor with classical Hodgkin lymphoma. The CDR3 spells CASSLDRVNNEQFF. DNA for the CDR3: TGTGCCAGCAGCTTAGATAGGGTTAACAATGAGCAGTTCTTC. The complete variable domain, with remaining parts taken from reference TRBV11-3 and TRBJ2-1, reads EAGVVQSPRYKIIEKKQPVAFWCNPISGHNTLYWYLQNLGQGPELLIRYENEEAVDDSQLPKDRFSAERLKGVDSTLKIQPAELGDSAVYLCASSLDRVNNEQFFGPGTRLTVL.